These 2 T cell receptor beta chains came from one sample sequenced in a study of T cells in Graves' hyperthyroidism and ophthalmopathy. It was RNA transcripts that yielded the amplified TCR beta CDR3 regions. First-round RT-PCR with HTBI primers amplified the TCR CDR3 region. Using its own MiXCR run on the multiplex PCR reads, TCRdb lists one record per CDR3 protein. The data show under 450,000 distinct CDR3 sequences, roughly 17% seen once. Sequenced sample: blood. The source of these receptors is a woman in her thirties with Graves' hyperthyroidism that later progressed to Graves' ophthalmopathy.

This clonotype appeared many times. DNA for the CDR3: TGTGCCCTGGGGGGCATCAACACTGAAGCTTTCTTT. Encoded protein: CALGGINTEAFF. This chain joins TRBV7-9 and TRBJ1-1; D might be TRBD1 (6 bases). CDR3 size: 12 residues. The germline V gene encodes CDR1 SEHNR and CDR2 FQNEAQ (reference sequence). Deletions cut 11 bases from V and 2 bases from J, with 12 bases between.

In its sample, this clonotype was seen many times. This rearrangement joins TRBV7-9 to TRBJ1-1; D unclear. The CDR3 is 13 amino acids. Germline assignment: CDR1 SEHNR and CDR2 FQNEAQ (reference sequence). Trimming stripped 1 base from V and 7 bases from J, with 10 bases between. The CDR3 region has the DNA TGTGCCAGCAGCTTAGTTTGGGAAGATGAAGCTTTCTTT. It codes for CASSLVWEDEAFF.